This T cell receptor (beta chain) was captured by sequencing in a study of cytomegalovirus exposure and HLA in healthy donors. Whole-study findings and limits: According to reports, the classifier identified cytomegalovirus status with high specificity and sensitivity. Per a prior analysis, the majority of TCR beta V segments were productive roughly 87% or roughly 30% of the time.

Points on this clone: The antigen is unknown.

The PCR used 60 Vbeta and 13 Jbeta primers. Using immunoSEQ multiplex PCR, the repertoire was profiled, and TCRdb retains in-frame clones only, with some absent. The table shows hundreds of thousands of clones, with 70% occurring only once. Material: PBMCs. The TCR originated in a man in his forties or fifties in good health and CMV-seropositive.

The CDR3 loop is CASRTGDSLLWAFF. The DNA for the CDR3 is TGTGCCAGCAGGACTGGGGACAGCCTGCTATGGGCTTTCTTT. The chain employs TRBV6-4 and TRBJ1-1; 7 bases are shared with TRBD1. Germline V gene sequence: CDR1 MRHNA, CDR2 SNTAGT. Trimming took 6 bases from V and 11 from J; bases not matched to a gene: 15. CDR3 length: 14 amino acids.